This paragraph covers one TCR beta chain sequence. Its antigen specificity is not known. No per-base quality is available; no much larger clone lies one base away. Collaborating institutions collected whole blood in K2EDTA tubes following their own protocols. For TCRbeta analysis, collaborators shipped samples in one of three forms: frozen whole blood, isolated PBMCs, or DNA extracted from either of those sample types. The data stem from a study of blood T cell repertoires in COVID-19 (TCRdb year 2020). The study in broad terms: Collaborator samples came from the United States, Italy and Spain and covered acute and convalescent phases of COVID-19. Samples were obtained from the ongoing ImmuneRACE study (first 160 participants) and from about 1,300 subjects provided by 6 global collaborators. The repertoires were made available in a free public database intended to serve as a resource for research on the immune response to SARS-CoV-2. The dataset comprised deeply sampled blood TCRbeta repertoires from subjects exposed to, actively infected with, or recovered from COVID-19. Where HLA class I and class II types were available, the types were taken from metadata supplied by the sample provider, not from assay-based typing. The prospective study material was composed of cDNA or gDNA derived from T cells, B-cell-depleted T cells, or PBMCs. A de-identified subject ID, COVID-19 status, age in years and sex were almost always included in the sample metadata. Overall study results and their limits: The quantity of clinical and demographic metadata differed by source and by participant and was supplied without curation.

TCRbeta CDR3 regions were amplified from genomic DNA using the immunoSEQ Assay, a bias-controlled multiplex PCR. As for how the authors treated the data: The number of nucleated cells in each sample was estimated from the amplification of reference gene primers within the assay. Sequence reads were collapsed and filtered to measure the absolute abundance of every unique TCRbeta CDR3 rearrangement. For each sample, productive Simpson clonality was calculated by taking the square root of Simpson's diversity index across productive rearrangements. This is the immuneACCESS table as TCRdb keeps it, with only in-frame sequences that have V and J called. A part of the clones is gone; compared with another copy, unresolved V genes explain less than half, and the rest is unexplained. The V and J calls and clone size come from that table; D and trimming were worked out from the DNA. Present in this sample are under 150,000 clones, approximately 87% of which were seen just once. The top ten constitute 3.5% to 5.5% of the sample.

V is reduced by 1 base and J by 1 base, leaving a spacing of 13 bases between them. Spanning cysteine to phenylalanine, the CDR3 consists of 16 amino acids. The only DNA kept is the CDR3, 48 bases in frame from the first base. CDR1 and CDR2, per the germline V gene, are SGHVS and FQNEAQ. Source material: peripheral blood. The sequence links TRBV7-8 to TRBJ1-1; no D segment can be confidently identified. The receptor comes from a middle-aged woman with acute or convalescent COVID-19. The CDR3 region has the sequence CASSLGLVHPNTEAFF. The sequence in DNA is TGTGCCAGCAGCTTAGGATTGGTACATCCGAACACTGAAGCTTTCTTT.